The TCR beta chain described here comes from a study of cytotoxic CD8 clonotypes in ibrutinib-treated CLL. Notes on this clone: Its antigen remains unknown.

Study-level points and caveats: Exceeding age-matched healthy donors, baseline clonality also tracked the counts of circulating CD8+ T cells.

V lost 5 bases, J lost 4 bases, and 20 bases lay in between. The CDR3 consists of 16 residues. The germline V gene encodes CDR1 MNHEY and CDR2 SMNVEV (reference sequence). Assay: immunoSEQ multiplex PCR; the TCRdb copy retains only in-frame clones and omits some. In the table there are 58,000 or so clones, around 52% of which are singletons. This specimen was PBMCs, taken after 12 months of ibrutinib treatment. The receptor was derived from a human donor with chronic lymphocytic leukemia. The chain has TRBV27 and TRBJ1-2; D gene ambiguous. CDR3 sequence reads: CASSHDNGAGFYGYTF. DNA of the CDR3: TGTGCCAGCAGTCACGACAATGGAGCGGGATTCTATGGCTACACCTTC.